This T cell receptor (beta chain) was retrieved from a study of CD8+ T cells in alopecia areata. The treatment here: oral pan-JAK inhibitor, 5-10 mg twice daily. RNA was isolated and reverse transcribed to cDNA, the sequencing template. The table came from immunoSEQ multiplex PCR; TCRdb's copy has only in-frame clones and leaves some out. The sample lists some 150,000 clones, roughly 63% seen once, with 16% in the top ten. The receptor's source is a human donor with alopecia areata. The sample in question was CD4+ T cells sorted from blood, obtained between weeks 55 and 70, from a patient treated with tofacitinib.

The CDR3 region has the DNA TGTGCCAGCGCGAAGGGGGATCTGAGAAATCAGCCCCAGCATTTT. This gives the protein CASAKGDLRNQPQHF. The chain carries TRBV27 and TRBJ1-5, with a possible D match to TRBD1 (6 bases). Germline assignment: CDR1 MNHEY and CDR2 SMNVEV (reference sequence). Trimming stripped 8 bases from V and 4 bases from J, with 18 bases between. The CDR3 has 15 amino acids.